This TCR beta chain was recorded in a study of cytomegalovirus exposure and HLA in healthy donors. Remarks on this clone: Its specificity is unknown.

The PCR had 60 Vbeta and 13 Jbeta primers. The table came from immunoSEQ multiplex PCR; TCRdb's copy has only in-frame clones and leaves some out. This table has 200,000 to 250,000 clones, approximately 80% appearing once. CDR3 length: 18 amino acids. Germline trimming cut 5 bases from V and 2 bases from J; bases unmatched to any gene: 15. Germline V gene data show CDR1 as LNHDA and CDR2 as SQIVND (reference sequence). Broader study findings: Highly shared sequence variants in one cluster were likely a sequencing artifact. An analysis was carried out later, and it reportedly showed fewer N-insertions in an Asian-associated ancestry cluster than the approximately 610-donor mean. A further, later analysis showed that HLA-associated TCR beta chains (compared with equally common others) were more clonally expanded.

Sequencing was performed on PBMCs. This receptor was obtained from a boy aged 2 to 10 in good health and CMV-seronegative. The rearrangement links TRBV19 to TRBJ2-3; 8 bases line up with TRBD2. CDR3 residues: CASSRGQVAGSLTDTQYF. The CDR3 nucleotides read TGTGCCAGTAGTCGGGGGCAGGTAGCGGGAAGCCTCACAGATACGCAGTATTTT.